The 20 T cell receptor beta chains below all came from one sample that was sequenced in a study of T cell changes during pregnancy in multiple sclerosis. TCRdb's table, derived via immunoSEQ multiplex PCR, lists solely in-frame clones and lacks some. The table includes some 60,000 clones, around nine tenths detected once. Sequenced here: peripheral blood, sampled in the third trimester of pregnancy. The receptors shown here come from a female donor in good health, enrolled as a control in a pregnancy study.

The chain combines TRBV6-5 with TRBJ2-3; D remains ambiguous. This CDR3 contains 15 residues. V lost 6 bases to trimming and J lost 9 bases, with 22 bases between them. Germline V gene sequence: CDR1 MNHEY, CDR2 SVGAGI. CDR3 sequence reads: CASRSYLAPKVTQYF. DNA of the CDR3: TGTGCCAGCAGGTCTTATCTGGCCCCAAAAGTAACGCAGTATTTT.

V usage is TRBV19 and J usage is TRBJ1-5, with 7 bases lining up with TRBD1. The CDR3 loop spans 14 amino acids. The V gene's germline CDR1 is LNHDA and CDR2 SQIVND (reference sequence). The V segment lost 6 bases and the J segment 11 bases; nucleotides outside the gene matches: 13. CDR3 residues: CASSRPQGLVAQHF. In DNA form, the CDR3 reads TGTGCCAGTAGCCGACCACAGGGGCTGGTAGCCCAGCATTTT.

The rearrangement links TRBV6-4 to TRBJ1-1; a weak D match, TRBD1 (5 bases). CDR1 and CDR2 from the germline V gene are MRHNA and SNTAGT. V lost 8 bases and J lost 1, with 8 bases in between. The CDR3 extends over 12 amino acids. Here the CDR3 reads CASRRGNTEAFF. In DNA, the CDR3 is TGTGCCAGCCGAAGGGGGAACACTGAAGCTTTCTTT.

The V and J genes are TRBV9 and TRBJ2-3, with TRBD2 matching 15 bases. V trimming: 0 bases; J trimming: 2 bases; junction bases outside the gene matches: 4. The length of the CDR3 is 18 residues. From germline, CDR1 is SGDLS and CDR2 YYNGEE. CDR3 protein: CASSVGGLAGGITDTQYF. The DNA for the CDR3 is TGTGCCAGCAGCGTAGGGGGACTAGCGGGGGGTATCACAGATACGCAGTATTTT. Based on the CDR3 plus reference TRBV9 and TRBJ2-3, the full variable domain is DSGVTQTPKHLITATGQRVTLRCSPRSGDLSVYWYQQSLDQGLQFLIQYYNGEERAKGNILERFSAQQFPDLHSELNLSSLELGDSALYFCASSVGGLAGGITDTQYFGPGTRLTVL.

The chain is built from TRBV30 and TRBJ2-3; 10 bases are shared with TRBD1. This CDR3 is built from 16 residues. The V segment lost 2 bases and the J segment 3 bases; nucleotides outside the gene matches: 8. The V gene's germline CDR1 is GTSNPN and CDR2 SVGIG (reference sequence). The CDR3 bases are TGTGCCTGGAGTCCGCGGACAGGGGGACGGACAGATACGCAGTATTTT. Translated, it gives CAWSPRTGGRTDTQYF.

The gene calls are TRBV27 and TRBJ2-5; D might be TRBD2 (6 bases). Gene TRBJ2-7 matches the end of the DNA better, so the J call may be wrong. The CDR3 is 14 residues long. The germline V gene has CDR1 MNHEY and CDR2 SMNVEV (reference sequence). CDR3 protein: CASSLSSVSYEQYF. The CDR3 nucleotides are TGTGCCAGCAGTCTGTCTAGCGTTTCCTACGAGCAGTACTTC.

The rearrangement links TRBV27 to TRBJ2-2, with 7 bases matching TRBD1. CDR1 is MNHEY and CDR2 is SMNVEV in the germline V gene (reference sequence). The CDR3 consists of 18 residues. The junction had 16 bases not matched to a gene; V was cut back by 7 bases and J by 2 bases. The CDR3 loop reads CASIPRGDRKLNTGELFF. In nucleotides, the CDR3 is TGTGCCAGCATCCCCCGTGGGGACAGAAAACTCAACACCGGGGAGCTGTTTTTT.

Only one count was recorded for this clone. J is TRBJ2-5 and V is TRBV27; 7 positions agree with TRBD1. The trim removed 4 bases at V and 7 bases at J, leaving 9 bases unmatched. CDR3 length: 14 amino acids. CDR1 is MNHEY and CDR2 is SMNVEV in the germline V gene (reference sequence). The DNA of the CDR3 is TGTGCCAGCAGTTGGACAGGTCCCCCGGGGACCCAGTACTTC. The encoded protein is CASSWTGPPGTQYF.

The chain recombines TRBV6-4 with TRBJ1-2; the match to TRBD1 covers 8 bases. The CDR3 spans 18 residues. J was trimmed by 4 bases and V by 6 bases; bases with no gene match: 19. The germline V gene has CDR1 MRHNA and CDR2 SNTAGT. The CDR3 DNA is TGTGCCAGCAGCCTATATCCGCCGGGACAGGCGACTGGCTATGGCTACACCTTC. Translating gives CASSLYPPGQATGYGYTF.

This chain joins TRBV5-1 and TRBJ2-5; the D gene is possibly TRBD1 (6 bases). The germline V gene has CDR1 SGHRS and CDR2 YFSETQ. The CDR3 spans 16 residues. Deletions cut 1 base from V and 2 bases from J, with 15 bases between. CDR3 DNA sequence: TGCGCCAGCAGCTTGTTTGGGGCAGGGGTACAAGAGACCCAGTACTTC. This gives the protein CASSLFGAGVQETQYF.

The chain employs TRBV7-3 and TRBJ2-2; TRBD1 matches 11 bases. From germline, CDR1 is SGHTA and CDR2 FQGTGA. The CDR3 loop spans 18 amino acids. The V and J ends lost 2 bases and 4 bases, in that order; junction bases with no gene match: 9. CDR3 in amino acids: CASSLRPGTGGSTGELFF. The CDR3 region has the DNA TGTGCCAGCAGCTTACGCCCCGGGACAGGGGGGTCCACCGGGGAGCTGTTTTTT.

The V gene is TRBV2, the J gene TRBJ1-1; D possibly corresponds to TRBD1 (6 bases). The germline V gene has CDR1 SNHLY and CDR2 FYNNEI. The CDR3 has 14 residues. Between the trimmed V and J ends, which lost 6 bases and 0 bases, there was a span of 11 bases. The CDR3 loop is CASRTQGLNTEAFF. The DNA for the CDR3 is TGTGCCAGCAGGACACAGGGCCTGAACACTGAAGCTTTCTTT.

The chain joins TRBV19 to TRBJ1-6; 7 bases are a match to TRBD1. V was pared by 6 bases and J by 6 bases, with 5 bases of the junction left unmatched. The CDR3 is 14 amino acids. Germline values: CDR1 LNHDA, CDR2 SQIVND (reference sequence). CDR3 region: CASRKGQRNSPLHF. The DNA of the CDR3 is TGTGCCAGTAGGAAGGGACAGCGTAATTCACCCCTCCACTTT. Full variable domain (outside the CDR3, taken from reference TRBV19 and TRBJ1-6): DGGITQSPKYLFRKEGQNVTLSCEQNLNHDAMYWYRQDPGQGLRLIYYSQIVNDFQKGDIAEGYSVSREKKESFPLTVTSAQKNPTAFYLCASRKGQRNSPLHFGNGTRLTVT.

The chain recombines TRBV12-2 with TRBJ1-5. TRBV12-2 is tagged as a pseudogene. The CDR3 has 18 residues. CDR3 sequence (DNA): TGTGCAAGTCGCTTAGTTCCCCGAGGAGCCAGTACCAATCAGCCCCAGCATTTT. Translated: CASRLVPRGASTNQPQHF.

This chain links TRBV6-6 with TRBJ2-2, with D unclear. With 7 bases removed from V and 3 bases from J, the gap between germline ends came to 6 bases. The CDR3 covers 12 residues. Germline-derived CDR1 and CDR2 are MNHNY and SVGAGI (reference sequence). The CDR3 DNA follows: TGTGCCAGCACCTACGACACCGGGGAGCTGTTTTTT. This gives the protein CASTYDTGELFF.

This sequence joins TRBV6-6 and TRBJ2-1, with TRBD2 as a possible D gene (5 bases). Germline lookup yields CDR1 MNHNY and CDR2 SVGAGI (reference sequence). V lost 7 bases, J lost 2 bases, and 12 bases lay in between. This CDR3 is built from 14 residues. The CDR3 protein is CASIRDSAYNEQFF. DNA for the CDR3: TGTGCCAGCATCCGGGATAGTGCCTACAATGAGCAGTTCTTC.

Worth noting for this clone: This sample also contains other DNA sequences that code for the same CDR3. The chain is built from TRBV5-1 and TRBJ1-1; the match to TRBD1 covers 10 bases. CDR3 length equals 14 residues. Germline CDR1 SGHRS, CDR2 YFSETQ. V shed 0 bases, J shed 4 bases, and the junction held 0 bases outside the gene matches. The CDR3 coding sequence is TGCGCCAGCAGCTTGGGACAGGGGGCCACTGAAGCTTTCTTT. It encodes CASSLGQGATEAFF.

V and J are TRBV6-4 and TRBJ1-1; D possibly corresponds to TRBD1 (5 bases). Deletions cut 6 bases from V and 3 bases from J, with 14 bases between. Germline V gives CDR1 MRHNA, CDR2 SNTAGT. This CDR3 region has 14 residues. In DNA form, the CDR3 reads TGTGCCAGCAGAAAACAGGCCTGGGACACTGAAGCTTTCTTT. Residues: CASRKQAWDTEAFF.

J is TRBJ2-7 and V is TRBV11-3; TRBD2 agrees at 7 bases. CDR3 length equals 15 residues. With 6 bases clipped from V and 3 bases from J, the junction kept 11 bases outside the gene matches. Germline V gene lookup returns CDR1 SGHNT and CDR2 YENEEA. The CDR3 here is CASSGGPRTSYEQYF. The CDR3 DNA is TGTGCCAGCAGTGGGGGACCTCGGACTAGCTACGAGCAGTACTTC.

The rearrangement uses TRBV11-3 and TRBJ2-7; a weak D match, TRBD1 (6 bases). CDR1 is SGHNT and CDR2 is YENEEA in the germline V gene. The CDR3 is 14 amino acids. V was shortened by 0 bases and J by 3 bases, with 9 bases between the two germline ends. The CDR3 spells CASSLDRGDYEQYF. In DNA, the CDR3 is TGTGCCAGCAGCTTAGACAGGGGTGACTACGAGCAGTACTTC.